This TCR beta chain stems from a study of Graves' ophthalmopathy and Graves' hyperthyroidism. Whole-study findings and limits: Detected in blood as well were most expanded thyroid clonotypes with frequency above 0.001. Using a 13-signature model, the authors split ophthalmopathy from stable hyperthyroidism, with about 90% sensitivity and approximately 84% specificity.

Amplifying from RNA transcripts, the study obtained TCR beta CDR3 regions. First-round RT-PCR with HTBI primers preceded a second-round multiplex PCR. One entry per CDR3 protein results from TCRdb running MiXCR on the multiplex PCR reads. The table has about 740,000 distinct CDR3 sequences, 35% to 50% seen once. This clonotype was seen a handful of times. The antigen remains unidentified. One junction end disagrees with the germline gene, perhaps due to a read error. The receptor's source is an adult man with Graves' ophthalmopathy. Sequencing input: peripheral blood.

CDR3 DNA: TGTGCCAGCAGTTACTGGGGACAGGGAATCTACGAGCAGTACTTC. This gives the protein CASSYWGQGIYEQYF. The chain has TRBV24-1 and TRBJ2-7; 9 positions match TRBD1. Germline lookup yields CDR1 KGHDR and CDR2 SFDVKD. CDR3 length: 15 amino acids.